The 19 T cell receptor beta chains reported below all come from one sample, sequenced in a study of T cell changes during pregnancy in multiple sclerosis. Sequencing was performed with immunoSEQ multiplex PCR; in TCRdb, only in-frame clones are kept and a portion is missing. There are 79,000 or so clones in the sample; 91% occur only once, and about 1.8% lies in the top ten. Sample: peripheral blood, taken in the first trimester of pregnancy. The receptors stem from a female donor in good health, enrolled as a control in a pregnancy study.

This chain links TRBV7-2 with TRBJ2-1; D uncertain. The CDR3 consists of 13 residues. Germline V gene lookup returns CDR1 SGHTA and CDR2 FQGNSA. V gave up 3 bases and J gave up 0 bases, with 3 bases separating them. CDR3 sequence reads: CASSLYSYNEQFF. The CDR3, as DNA: TGTGCCAGCAGCTTGTACTCCTACAATGAGCAGTTCTTC.

This rearrangement joins TRBV7-6 to TRBJ1-1, with D maybe TRBD1 (5 bases). Trimming took off 5 bases at V and 7 bases at J, with 17 bases between the two ends. Looked up from germline, CDR1 is SGHVS and CDR2 is FNYEAQ. This CDR3 is built from 14 residues. CDR3 DNA sequence: TGTGCCAGCAGCCCCGCAAGCGGGGCCTATGAAGCTTTCTTT. Protein sequence: CASSPASGAYEAFF. Filled out from reference TRBV7-6 and TRBJ1-1, the complete variable domain reads GAGVSQSPRYKVTKRGQDVALRCDPISGHVSLYWYRQALGQGPEFLTYFNYEAQQDKSGLPNDRFSAERPEGSISTLTIQRTEQRDSAMYRCASSPASGAYEAFFGQGTRLTVV.

This sequence joins TRBV20-1 and TRBJ1-2; D unclear. The V and J ends lost 6 bases and 8 bases respectively, with 13 bases between them. The CDR3 runs to 11 residues. CDR1 and CDR2 from the germline V gene are DFQATT and SNEGSKA (reference sequence). The CDR3 DNA sequence: TGCAGTGCCTTTAGTGAGGGAGGCTACACCTTC. Translation: CSAFSEGGYTF.

This clone was found once. Here the CDR3 DNA reads TGCGCCACGTCCCCGCTGGTGGGGCCCGCTCTCCACGAGCAGTACTTC. Protein product: CATSPLVGPALHEQYF. The chain uses TRBV10-1 and TRBJ2-7; D is possibly TRBD1 (5 bases). CDR3 length equals 16 residues. The V end was cut by 10 bases, the J end by 5 bases, with 27 bases between. Germline CDR1 and CDR2: WNHNN and SYGVQD (reference sequence).

The rearrangement joins TRBV5-5 to TRBJ1-6, with TRBD1 identical over 10 bases. This CDR3 region has 14 residues. The trim removed 4 bases at V and 6 bases at J, leaving 1 base unmatched. Per the germline V gene, CDR1 is SGHKS and CDR2 is YYEKEE (reference sequence). As DNA, the CDR3 is TGTGCCAGCAGCAGGACAGGGGGTAATTCACCCCTCCACTTT. Its protein is CASSRTGGNSPLHF.

The V gene is TRBV4-3, the J gene TRBJ2-3; no reliable D call. The CDR3 spans 14 residues. In germline, CDR1 is LGHNA, CDR2 YSLEER. Trimming removed 0 bases from V and 2 bases from J, with 6 bases in between. CDR3 loop: CASSQEQNTDTQYF. CDR3 bases: TGCGCCAGCAGCCAAGAACAGAACACAGATACGCAGTATTTT.

The J gene is TRBJ1-3, the V gene TRBV5-8, with D unresolved. This CDR3 region has 15 residues. Per the germline V gene, CDR1 is SGHTS and CDR2 is YDEGEE. Deletions cut 0 bases from V and 0 bases from J, with 7 bases between. Written as DNA, the CDR3 is TGTGCCAGCAGCTTGGACCTAACCTCTGGAAACACCATATATTTT. Translation gives CASSLDLTSGNTIYF.

The V call is TRBV6-6, the J call TRBJ1-6, with unresolved D. Trimming took off 7 bases at V and 0 bases at J, with 13 bases between the two ends. Germline-derived CDR1 and CDR2 are MNHNY and SVGAGI (reference sequence). This CDR3 is 16 amino acids long. The CDR3 loop is CASTPGDYSYNSPLHF. Here the CDR3 DNA reads TGTGCCAGCACCCCAGGTGATTACTCCTATAATTCACCCCTCCACTTT.

The chain carries TRBV6-6 and TRBJ1-1; D possibly corresponds to TRBD1 (6 bases). V was cut by 9 bases and J by 7 bases, with 12 bases left in between. The germline V gene encodes CDR1 MNHNY and CDR2 SVGAGI (reference sequence). CDR3 length equals 11 residues. CDR3 loop: CASNTGIEAFF. CDR3 nucleotides: TGTGCCAGTAACACAGGGATTGAAGCTTTCTTT.

The genes are TRBV6-5 and TRBJ1-6; D is perhaps TRBD1 (5 bases). The germline CDR1 and CDR2 sequences are MNHEY and SVGAGI. The ends were cut back, 2 bases at V and 7 bases at J, with 12 bases in the middle. The CDR3 spans 15 residues. The CDR3 protein is CASSYGAEGNSPLHF. The CDR3 bases are TGTGCCAGCAGTTACGGGGCAGAAGGAAATTCACCCCTCCACTTT.

The chain joins TRBV11-3 to TRBJ2-2; maybe TRBD1 (6 bases). This CDR3 is 17 amino acids long. V shed 2 bases and J shed 5 bases, with 18 bases lying between them. The V gene's germline CDR1 is SGHNT and CDR2 YENEEA. The CDR3 DNA reads as TGTGCCAGCAGCTTAATTTCGGACAGAGGGGGAACCGGGGAGCTGTTTTTT. Amino acid sequence: CASSLISDRGGTGELFF.

In this sample, this clone turned up once. The chain combines TRBV9 with TRBJ2-1; 8 bases fit TRBD2. The germline gives CDR1 SGDLS, CDR2 YYNGEE. V was pared by 5 bases and J by 9 bases, with 7 bases of the junction left unmatched. There are 13 residues in the CDR3. The CDR3 bases are TGTGCCAGCAGTCGGGGGGGCTGGGGTGAGCAGTTCTTC. Its translation is CASSRGGWGEQFF.

The gene calls are TRBV5-5 and TRBJ1-5; TRBD1 agrees at 8 bases. V was pared by 4 bases and J by 4 bases, with 7 bases of the junction left unmatched. Germline CDR1 is SGHKS and CDR2 is YYEKEE (reference sequence). The CDR3 is 15 amino acids. The CDR3 reads CASSVRTGYNQPQHF. CDR3 DNA: TGTGCCAGCAGCGTACGGACAGGGTATAATCAGCCCCAGCATTTT.

The CDR3 nucleotides are TGTGCCAGCAGCGTAGGAGTAGCGGGATACAATGAGCAGTTCTTC. Translating gives CASSVGVAGYNEQFF. The chain combines TRBV9 with TRBJ2-1, with TRBD2 matching over 8 bases. J gave up 4 bases and V 0 bases, and 3 bases lay outside the gene matches. Germline lookup yields CDR1 SGDLS and CDR2 YYNGEE. The CDR3 extends over 15 amino acids.

The chain combines TRBV4-3 with TRBJ2-3, with 10 bases identical to TRBD1. The CDR3 consists of 16 residues. Trimming cost V 1 base and J 5 bases; bases outside gene matches: 6. The germline gives CDR1 LGHNA, CDR2 YSLEER. CDR3 in DNA: TGCGCCAGCAGCCAAGGGGACAGGGGACCCCAAGATACGCAGTATTTT. Protein sequence: CASSQGDRGPQDTQYF.

The chain joins TRBV29-1 to TRBJ1-2; 10 nucleotides align to TRBD1. Trimming cost V 4 bases and J 6 bases; bases outside gene matches: 5. The length of the CDR3 is 13 residues. CDR1 and CDR2 from the germline V gene are SQVTM and ANQGSEA. The CDR3 DNA reads as TGCAGCGTTGCGACAGGGGGCGCGGATGGCTACACCTTC. Translation gives CSVATGGADGYTF.

The genes are TRBV6-5 and TRBJ1-2, with no clear D. Trimming shortened V by 2 bases and J by 6 bases, and 10 bases separated the two germline ends. The CDR3 is made up of 13 amino acids. The V gene's germline CDR1 is MNHEY and CDR2 SVGAGI. CDR3 nucleotides: TGTGCCAGCAGTTACGACCGGACTAATGGCTACACCTTC. Translation: CASSYDRTNGYTF.

CDR3 sequence (DNA): TGCGCCAGCAGCTTGGACGGACAGAGCGTTACTCTAGCTAACTATGGCTACACCTTC. As protein: CASSLDGQSVTLANYGYTF. The rearrangement joins TRBV5-1 to TRBJ1-2, with D possibly matching TRBD1 (6 bases). Germline V gene data show CDR1 as SGHRS and CDR2 as YFSETQ. V lost 0 bases and J 0 bases, leaving 21 bases between the germline ends. CDR3 size: 19 residues. Drawing the rest from reference TRBV5-1 and TRBJ1-2, the complete variable domain is KAGVTQTPRYLIKTRGQQVTLSCSPISGHRSVSWYQQTPGQGLQFLFEYFSETQRNKGNFPGRFSGRQFSNSRSEMNVSTLELGDSALYLCASSLDGQSVTLANYGYTFGSGTRLTVV.

The rearrangement joins TRBV6-1 to TRBJ1-5; D possibly corresponds to TRBD1 (6 bases). Per the germline V gene, CDR1 is MNHNS and CDR2 is SASEGT. The CDR3 extends over 14 amino acids. With 7 bases removed from V and 7 bases from J, the gap between germline ends came to 17 bases. The CDR3: CASKGDAGMQPQHF. The CDR3 nucleotides are TGTGCCAGCAAGGGGGATGCAGGGATGCAGCCCCAGCATTTT.